Below, 32 T cell receptor beta chains from the same sample are listed, as sequenced in a study of shared clonotypes between healthy human individuals. Assay used: immunoSEQ multiplex PCR; TCRdb lists only in-frame clones, some missing. This sample carries around 580,000 clones, about 98% of them seen once, and the ten largest clones take 0.25% to 0.35%. CD45RO-negative, CCR7-selected cells formed the naive CD8 fraction, which excluded terminally differentiated effector memory CD45RA+ cells. The sample consisted of naive CD8+ T cells sorted from blood. Receptors originate from a man aged 25 to 40 in good health.

The V and J genes are TRBV7-9 and TRBJ2-1, with 9 bases lining up with TRBD2. The CDR3 loop spans 14 amino acids. Trimming took 3 bases from V and 9 from J; bases not matched to a gene: 6. Germline CDR1 SEHNR, CDR2 FQNEAQ (reference sequence). CDR3 in DNA: TGTGCCAGCAGCTTGACTAGCGGACTGGGTGAGCAGTTCTTC. This gives the protein CASSLTSGLGEQFF.

On this clone itself: This sample also contains other DNA sequences that code for the same CDR3. The CDR3 region has the DNA TGTGCCAGCAGCCAAGGAAGCGGGACAGATACGCAGTATTTT. It specifies CASSQGSGTDTQYF. The chain has TRBV4-2 and TRBJ2-3; TRBD2 might be the D (6 bases). The length of the CDR3 is 14 residues. Germline V gives CDR1 LGHNA, CDR2 YNFKEQ. With 1 base removed from V and 3 bases from J, the gap between germline ends came to 8 bases.

This clone has just one count. The chain links TRBV6-1 to TRBJ1-5, with 9 bases fitting TRBD1. Germline CDR1 MNHNS, CDR2 SASEGT. V was pared by 3 bases and J by 4 bases, with 7 bases of the junction left unmatched. The CDR3 consists of 16 residues. The CDR3 DNA sequence: TGTGCCAGCAGTGATGGACAGGGGCTACTAAATCAGCCCCAGCATTTT. This sequence encodes CASSDGQGLLNQPQHF.

The V and J genes are TRBV25-1 and TRBJ2-3; D is undetermined. This CDR3 has 14 residues. Germline lookup yields CDR1 MGHDK and CDR2 SYGVNS. V lost 3 bases, J lost 0 bases, and 7 bases lay in between. In nucleotides, the CDR3 is TGTGCCAGCAGTGATCACGGTAGCACAGATACGCAGTATTTT. This sequence encodes CASSDHGSTDTQYF.

This chain connects TRBV7-8 to TRBJ2-7, with 9 bases lining up with TRBD2. The CDR3 runs to 15 residues. From germline, CDR1 is SGHVS and CDR2 FQNEAQ. V was clipped by 3 bases and J by 1 base; unmatched bases: 4. CDR3 loop: CASSLASGNSYEQYF. As DNA, the CDR3 is TGTGCCAGCAGCTTGGCTAGCGGGAATTCCTACGAGCAGTACTTC.

The chain is built from TRBV29-1 and TRBJ2-2; 9 positions agree with TRBD1. From germline, CDR1 is SQVTM and CDR2 ANQGSEA. With V trimmed by 7 bases and J by 3 bases, 3 bases remained unmatched. This CDR3 has 13 amino acids. The CDR3: CSGWTGDTGELFF. The CDR3 coding sequence is TGCAGCGGTTGGACAGGGGACACCGGGGAGCTGTTTTTT.

The CDR3: CASSPTVLNYGYTF. The CDR3 DNA reads as TGTGCCAGCAGCCCGACAGTACTTAACTATGGCTACACCTTC. The rearrangement uses TRBV7-9 and TRBJ1-2; D perhaps matches TRBD1 (5 bases). V was pared by 5 bases and J by 1 base, with 11 bases between. Germline V gene lookup returns CDR1 SEHNR and CDR2 FQNEAQ (reference sequence). The CDR3 runs to 14 residues. Together with reference TRBV7-9 and TRBJ1-2, the CDR3 gives the full variable domain: DTGVSQNPRHKITKRGQNVTFRCDPISEHNRLYWYRQTLGQGPEFLTYFQNEAQLEKSRLLSDRFSAERPKGSFSTLEIQRTEQGDSAMYLCASSPTVLNYGYTFGSGTRLTVV.

Only one count was recorded for this clone. The rearrangement links TRBV29-1 to TRBJ2-1, with D unclear. The CDR3 spans 12 residues. Germline V lookup: CDR1 SQVTM, CDR2 ANQGSEA. Trimming left V 6 bases short and J 2 bases short, with 8 bases between. The CDR3 spells CSVDGPYNEQFF. The CDR3 region has the DNA TGCAGCGTGGACGGACCCTACAATGAGCAGTTCTTC.

V is TRBV28 and J is TRBJ1-5; D call uncertain. The CDR3 extends over 14 amino acids. With 6 bases removed from V and 7 bases from J, the gap between germline ends came to 16 bases. The germline V gene encodes CDR1 MDHEN and CDR2 SYDVKM. CDR3: CASRTALGGQPQHF. The CDR3 region has the DNA TGTGCCAGCAGGACGGCGCTGGGCGGACAGCCCCAGCATTTT.

The V call is TRBV5-1, the J call TRBJ2-1, with D possibly called TRBD1 or TRBD2 (6 bases each). Germline loops: CDR1 SGHRS, CDR2 YFSETQ. Trimming took off 4 bases at V and 8 bases at J, with 16 bases between the two ends. The CDR3 has 14 amino acids. The CDR3 sequence is CASSPDPGADEQFF. CDR3 DNA: TGCGCCAGCAGCCCCGATCCGGGGGCGGATGAGCAGTTCTTC.

V gene TRBV28 combines with J gene TRBJ1-3; a weak D match, TRBD1 (6 bases). V lost 6 bases and J lost 2, with 11 bases in between. The CDR3 consists of 14 residues. The germline V gene encodes CDR1 MDHEN and CDR2 SYDVKM. The CDR3 sequence is CASRFQGTGNTIYF. Written as DNA, the CDR3 is TGTGCCAGCAGATTCCAGGGGACTGGAAACACCATATATTTT.

The chain links TRBV7-6 to TRBJ2-7; the match to TRBD2 covers 8 bases. The CDR3 is made up of 16 amino acids. The V gene's germline CDR1 is SGHVS and CDR2 FNYEAQ. With 7 bases clipped from V and 6 bases from J, the junction kept 17 bases outside the gene matches. The CDR3 nucleotides are TGTGCCAGCACCACGGGCAGCGGGAGAGGCTTGGGCGAGCAGTACTTC. This sequence encodes CASTTGSGRGLGEQYF.

The rearrangement joins TRBV4-2 to TRBJ2-1; 12 positions agree with TRBD2. This CDR3 has 15 residues. The germline V gene encodes CDR1 LGHNA and CDR2 YNFKEQ. V shed 0 bases and J 6 bases; nucleotides not matched to a gene: 0. As DNA, the CDR3 is TGTGCCAGCAGCCAAGAGACTAGCGGGAGCAATGAGCAGTTCTTC. It translates to CASSQETSGSNEQFF.

The chain has TRBV7-8 and TRBJ2-7, with TRBD2 matching 7 bases. Germline-derived CDR1 and CDR2 are SGHVS and FQNEAQ. The CDR3 spans 17 residues. J was trimmed by 2 bases and V by 7 bases; bases with no gene match: 17. CDR3 sequence reads: CASTALAPAGDPYEQYF. In DNA, the CDR3 is TGTGCCAGCACCGCTCTGGCCCCCGCGGGGGATCCCTACGAGCAGTACTTC.

V and J are TRBV7-2 and TRBJ2-5, with D perhaps matching TRBD2 (5 bases). The V end lost 0 bases, the J end lost 5 bases, and 13 bases lay between the germline ends. Germline CDR1 SGHTA, CDR2 FQGNSA. The CDR3 consists of 15 residues. The CDR3 DNA is TGTGCCAGCAGCTTAGCCCCGGGGTTTGGGGAGACCCAGTACTTC. It encodes CASSLAPGFGETQYF.

This chain's CDR3 is CASSLDASFEQYF. The CDR3 region has the DNA TGTGCCAGCAGCTTAGACGCTAGTTTCGAGCAGTACTTC. J is TRBJ2-7 and V is TRBV7-2, with D unclear. This CDR3 region has 13 residues. Trimming removed 1 base from V and 6 bases from J, with 10 bases in between. Germline V gene sequence: CDR1 SGHTA, CDR2 FQGNSA.

This chain links TRBV14 with TRBJ2-7; tentative D call: TRBD2 (5 bases). This CDR3 comprises 14 residues. Between the trimmed V and J ends, which lost 6 bases and 2 bases, there was a span of 14 bases. Germline values: CDR1 SGHDN, CDR2 FVKESK. The CDR3, as DNA: TGTGCCAGCAGTCGTAACGGGAAGGCCTACGAGCAGTACTTC. This encodes CASSRNGKAYEQYF. The whole variable domain, remainder taken from reference TRBV14 and TRBJ2-7, is EAGVTQFPSHSVIEKGQTVTLRCDPISGHDNLYWYRRVMGKEIKFLLHFVKESKQDESGMPNNRFLAERTGGTYSTLKVQPAELEDSGVYFCASSRNGKAYEQYFGPGTRLTVT.

V and J are TRBV30 and TRBJ2-3; D might be TRBD1 (5 bases). Trimming pared 6 bases from V and 5 bases from J, leaving 6 bases between. Germline CDR1 GTSNPN, CDR2 SVGIG (reference sequence). The CDR3 contains 10 residues. CDR3 residues: CACTGDTQYF. The CDR3 bases are TGTGCCTGCACAGGAGATACGCAGTATTTT.

This chain joins TRBV14 and TRBJ2-7; 7 positions agree with TRBD1. V shed 3 bases, J shed 2 bases, and the junction held 7 bases outside the gene matches. This CDR3 comprises 15 residues. CDR1 and CDR2 from the germline V gene are SGHDN and FVKESK. CDR3 bases: TGTGCCAGCAGCCAGACCGGGACAGCAACCTACGAGCAGTACTTC. It codes for CASSQTGTATYEQYF.

CDR3 nucleotide sequence: TGCAGCGTCTCCGATCCCCTAGCGGGAGGACCCACCGCTTTCGAGCAGTTCTTC. Its protein is CSVSDPLAGGPTAFEQFF. The rearrangement uses TRBV29-1 and TRBJ2-1, with 11 bases matching TRBD2. This CDR3 is 18 amino acids long. CDR1 SQVTM and CDR2 ANQGSEA come from the germline V gene. V dropped 6 bases and J dropped 10; count of bases not matched to a gene: 23.

DNA of the CDR3: TGTGCCAGCTCACCACGAGGGACAGGGCTGAACACCGGGGAGCTGTTTTTT. It yields the protein CASSPRGTGLNTGELFF. The rearrangement links TRBV18 to TRBJ2-2; TRBD1 matches 9 bases. The CDR3 sequence is 17 residues long. V was pared by 1 base and J by 1 base, with 4 bases of the junction left unmatched. CDR1 is KGHSH, CDR2 LQKENI, per germline.

This rearrangement joins TRBV27 to TRBJ2-1; the D call may be TRBD1 or TRBD2 (6 bases each). CDR1 and CDR2 from the germline V gene are MNHEY and SMNVEV (reference sequence). The length of the CDR3 is 16 residues. Trimming left V 2 bases short and J 9 bases short, with 20 bases between. CDR3 sequence (DNA): TGTGCCAGCAGTTTAATCTATCCGGGGGACAACAGTGAGCAGTTCTTC. It translates to CASSLIYPGDNSEQFF.

This chain connects TRBV4-1 to TRBJ2-7, with a tentative D call TRBD1 (5 bases). This CDR3 spans 14 amino acids. CDR1 and CDR2 from the germline V gene are MGHRA and YSYEKL. V gave up 1 base and J gave up 5 bases, with 12 bases separating them. The CDR3 loop is CASSQGRSRDEQYF. CDR3 coding DNA: TGCGCCAGCAGCCAAGGAAGGTCCAGGGACGAGCAGTACTTC.

The count of this clone is one. The rearrangement links TRBV9 to TRBJ2-6, with D possibly TRBD1 on 6 matching bases. The CDR3 runs 19 residues. The V gene's germline CDR1 is SGDLS and CDR2 YYNGEE. The V gene lost 3 bases and the J gene lost 0 bases, with 19 bases spanning the gap. The CDR3 sequence is CASSDQTGPTISGANVLTF. Here the CDR3 DNA reads TGTGCCAGCAGCGATCAGACAGGACCAACCATCTCTGGGGCCAACGTCCTGACTTTC.

This chain joins TRBV6-5 and TRBJ2-7; D perhaps matches TRBD2 (5 bases). The CDR3 totals 15 residues. Trimming cost V 2 bases and J 2 bases, with 13 bases left between them. In germline, CDR1 is MNHEY, CDR2 SVGAGI. This CDR3 reads CASSYEGSPTYEQYF. The CDR3 DNA is TGTGCCAGCAGTTACGAGGGCTCCCCTACCTACGAGCAGTACTTC.

For the CDR3, the DNA is TGTGCCAGCAGCCAAGATCGGCTAGCGGATTCCTACAATGAGCAGTTCTTC. It codes for CASSQDRLADSYNEQFF. The rearrangement uses TRBV4-2 and TRBJ2-1; 7 positions match TRBD2. Germline trimming cut 0 bases from V and 1 base from J; bases unmatched to any gene: 6. Germline-derived CDR1 and CDR2 are LGHNA and YNFKEQ. The CDR3 covers 17 residues.

The chain uses TRBV2 and TRBJ2-5, with no clear D. The CDR3 covers 13 residues. Germline loops: CDR1 SNHLY, CDR2 FYNNEI. V shed 4 bases and J shed 5 bases, with 11 bases lying between them. DNA of the CDR3: TGTGCCAGCAGTGGAACGGACGGGGAGACCCAGTACTTC. Translated: CASSGTDGETQYF.

The gene calls are TRBV18 and TRBJ2-1; D call uncertain. Trimming left V 5 bases short and J 3 bases short, with 8 bases between. The germline V gene encodes CDR1 KGHSH and CDR2 LQKENI. The CDR3 has 13 amino acids. In DNA form, the CDR3 reads TGTGCCAGCTCAATCGTCCTCTACAATGAGCAGTTCTTC. It specifies CASSIVLYNEQFF.

The chain recombines TRBV11-2 with TRBJ2-5, with no clear D. The CDR3 contains 16 residues. V was shortened by 2 bases and J by 4 bases, with 17 bases between the two germline ends. From germline, CDR1 is SGHAT and CDR2 FQNNGV. This CDR3 is CASSLIPKGRVETQYF. The DNA for the CDR3 is TGTGCCAGCAGCTTAATCCCAAAGGGAAGGGTAGAGACCCAGTACTTC.

The CDR3 spells CASSYLAGRVEQFF. The CDR3 DNA follows: TGTGCCAGCAGCTATCTAGCGGGAAGGGTTGAGCAGTTCTTC. The chain uses TRBV14 and TRBJ2-1; 9 positions match TRBD2. Germline-derived CDR1 and CDR2 are SGHDN and FVKESK. This CDR3 has 14 residues. The V and J ends lost 5 bases and 9 bases, in that order; junction bases with no gene match: 8.

The chain recombines TRBV28 with TRBJ2-7; D gene unclear. This CDR3 spans 14 amino acids. Germline loops: CDR1 MDHEN, CDR2 SYDVKM. Deletions cut 1 base from V and 0 bases from J, with 7 bases between. CDR3 in amino acids: CASSLSRSSYEQYF. DNA for the CDR3: TGTGCCAGCAGTTTATCACGTAGCTCCTACGAGCAGTACTTC.

The V gene is TRBV15, the J gene TRBJ2-2, with D perhaps given as TRBD1 or TRBD2 (5 bases each). Trimming took 3 bases from V and 4 from J, leaving 18 bases between them. Looked up from germline, CDR1 is LNHNV and CDR2 is YYDKDF (reference sequence). The CDR3 sequence is 17 residues long. This CDR3 is CATSSGDRDRFTGELFF. The CDR3 region has the DNA TGTGCCACCAGCAGCGGGGACCGGGACCGATTCACCGGGGAGCTGTTTTTT.